The next 29 T cell receptor beta chains were all read from a single sample in a study of T cell changes during pregnancy in multiple sclerosis. Sequencing used immunoSEQ multiplex PCR; TCRdb keeps in-frame clones, though not all of them. The table includes approximately 130,000 clones, 90% to 98% detected once. Sequences were derived from peripheral blood, sampled after pregnancy. These receptors all come from a female donor with multiple sclerosis, enrolled in a pregnancy study.

The chain combines TRBV6-6 with TRBJ1-5; D is uncertain. The CDR3 runs to 15 residues. Between the trimmed V and J ends, which lost 2 bases and 6 bases, there was a span of 14 bases. Germline V lookup: CDR1 MNHNY, CDR2 SVGAGI (reference sequence). CDR3 sequence (DNA): TGTGCCAGCAGTTACCCCCCGACCCGGGGTCAGCCCCAGCATTTT. This codes for CASSYPPTRGQPQHF.

The chain couples TRBV9 to TRBJ1-4, with D perhaps TRBD1 (5 bases). The V and J ends lost 5 bases and 0 bases respectively, with 11 bases between them. The germline CDR1 and CDR2 sequences are SGDLS and YYNGEE. The CDR3 covers 15 residues. The CDR3 DNA reads as TGTGCCAGCAGTGGGGGGGATACAACTAATGAAAAACTGTTTTTT. This encodes CASSGGDTTNEKLFF.

The chain couples TRBV21-1 to TRBJ2-7; the table's D gene call, TRBD2, was not cross checked with the DNA. TRBV21-1 is marked as a pseudogene. The CDR3 contains 17 residues. As DNA, the CDR3 is TGTGCCAGCAGCAAAGCGGGGACTGATACGTTCTTCTACGAGCAGTACTTC. Translation: CASSKAGTDTFFYEQYF.

The rearrangement links TRBV7-2 to TRBJ2-7; 7 bases match TRBD2. V lost 2 bases, J lost 3 bases, and 7 bases stayed unmatched. CDR1 and CDR2 (germline): SGHTA, FQGNSA. The CDR3 covers 15 residues. The CDR3 bases are TGTGCCAGCAGCTTATTATCTAGCGGCGACTACGAGCAGTACTTC. Translating it yields CASSLLSSGDYEQYF.

The genes are TRBV19 and TRBJ1-2, with 8 positions matching TRBD1. The CDR3 is 15 residues long. V lost 1 base to trimming and J lost 6 bases; unmatched junction nucleotides: 7. From germline, CDR1 is LNHDA and CDR2 SQIVND (reference sequence). This chain's CDR3 is CASSIGVGQGDGYTF. The CDR3 DNA reads TGTGCCAGTAGTATAGGTGTAGGACAGGGCGATGGCTACACCTTC. Using reference TRBV19 and TRBJ1-2 for the parts outside the CDR3, the full variable domain is DGGITQSPKYLFRKEGQNVTLSCEQNLNHDAMYWYRQDPGQGLRLIYYSQIVNDFQKGDIAEGYSVSREKKESFPLTVTSAQKNPTAFYLCASSIGVGQGDGYTFGSGTRLTVV.

The chain carries TRBV19 and TRBJ2-1; 11 bases agree with TRBD2. Losses at the gene ends were 2 bases for V and 7 bases for J; bases not matched to a gene: 1. Germline V gene sequence: CDR1 LNHDA, CDR2 SQIVND (reference sequence). CDR3 length equals 14 residues. The CDR3 DNA reads TGTGCCAGTAGTATAACTAGCGGGAGTAATGAGCAGTTCTTC. Its translation is CASSITSGSNEQFF.

This rearrangement joins TRBV29-1 to TRBJ2-1; tentative D call: TRBD2 (7 bases). The germline gives CDR1 SQVTM, CDR2 ANQGSEA. This CDR3 is 13 amino acids long. V was pared by 5 bases and J by 12 bases, with 20 bases between. CDR3 sequence (DNA): TGCAGCGTTCGAGGGAGGGCTTTGGACAGGCAGTTCTTC. Its protein is CSVRGRALDRQFF.

This clone was detected only once. The chain carries TRBV5-6 and TRBJ2-7, with 8 bases that match TRBD1. This CDR3 region has 14 residues. Germline V gene sequence: CDR1 SGHDT, CDR2 YYEEEE. J was trimmed by 3 bases and V by 4 bases; bases with no gene match: 6. The CDR3 reads CASSQSGGDYEQYF. DNA for the CDR3: TGTGCCAGCAGCCAGTCAGGGGGCGACTACGAGCAGTACTTC. The full variable domain, completed using reference TRBV5-6 and TRBJ2-7, is DAGVTQSPTHLIKTRGQQVTLRCSPKSGHDTVSWYQQALGQGPQFIFQYYEEEERQRGNFPDRFSGHQFPNYSSELNVNALLLGDSALYLCASSQSGGDYEQYFGPGTRLTVT.

V and J are TRBV28 and TRBJ2-5, with 7 bases aligning to TRBD2. This CDR3 region has 13 residues. The V gene's germline CDR1 is MDHEN and CDR2 SYDVKM. V lost 4 bases to trimming and J lost 6 bases; unmatched junction nucleotides: 5. CDR3 loop: CASSSPGGKTQYF. CDR3 DNA sequence: TGTGCCAGCAGTTCTCCGGGAGGAAAGACCCAGTACTTC.

The chain has TRBV7-6 and TRBJ2-1; TRBD2 matches at 7 bases. The germline gives CDR1 SGHVS, CDR2 FNYEAQ. V shed 2 bases and J 7 bases; nucleotides not matched to a gene: 2. The CDR3 runs to 13 residues. CDR3 bases: TGTGCCAGCAGCTTAAAGCGGGATAATGAGCAGTTCTTC. Protein: CASSLKRDNEQFF.

This clone showed up just once. The rearrangement joins TRBV2 to TRBJ2-7, with 11 bases identical to TRBD2. The CDR3 sequence is 13 residues long. Germline-derived CDR1 and CDR2 are SNHLY and FYNNEI. Unmatched junction bases numbered 5, after V lost 7 bases and J lost 6 bases. The DNA of the CDR3 is TGTGCCAGCATGGCGCTAGCGGGAGGCGAGCAGTACTTC. It specifies CASMALAGGEQYF.

The chain links TRBV28 to TRBJ2-5; the D gene is possibly TRBD1 (6 bases). Germline assignment: CDR1 MDHEN and CDR2 SYDVKM. V shed 4 bases and J shed 4 bases, with 7 bases lying between them. The CDR3 runs 12 residues. DNA for the CDR3: TGTGCCAGCAGTTCAGGGGTAGAGACCCAGTACTTC. Translating gives CASSSGVETQYF.

The chain joins TRBV5-5 to TRBJ2-3, with 9 bases that match TRBD2. Unmatched junction bases numbered 5, after V lost 0 bases and J lost 6 bases. Germline CDR1 and CDR2: SGHKS and YYEKEE (reference sequence). The CDR3 runs to 15 residues. The CDR3 loop is CASSLEGLARDTQYF. In DNA form, the CDR3 reads TGTGCCAGCAGCTTGGAGGGACTAGCAAGGGATACGCAGTATTTT.

This rearrangement joins TRBV7-2 to TRBJ1-2, with D possibly TRBD1 on 5 matching bases. The V and J ends lost 5 bases and 8 bases respectively, with 12 bases between them. From germline, CDR1 is SGHTA and CDR2 FQGNSA. The CDR3 contains 12 residues. Here the CDR3 reads CASSPPGYGYTF. In nucleotides, the CDR3 is TGTGCCAGCAGCCCCCCAGGGTACGGCTACACCTTC.

About this clone itself: At one of its ends the junction is not consistent with the germline gene, which may arise from a read error. The chain recombines TRBV7-7 with TRBJ1-2; D uncertain. Germline CDR1 and CDR2: SSHAT and FNYEAQ (reference sequence). The CDR3 is 9 residues long. CDR3 region: CASSPVYTF. CDR3 sequence (DNA): TGTGCTAGCAGCCCCGTCTACACCTTC.

This chain joins TRBV7-2 and TRBJ1-2, with 7 bases identical to TRBD1. Germline-derived CDR1 and CDR2 are SGHTA and FQGNSA. The CDR3 consists of 13 residues. Germline trimming cut 1 base from V and 8 bases from J; bases unmatched to any gene: 4. CDR3 bases: TGTGCCAGCAGCTTAGAGAGGGGGCGGGGCTACACCTTC. This sequence encodes CASSLERGRGYTF.

The V call is TRBV9, the J call TRBJ1-3; TRBD1 might be the D (6 bases). CDR1 and CDR2 from the germline V gene are SGDLS and YYNGEE. V was shortened by 4 bases and J by 4 bases, with 18 bases between the two germline ends. The CDR3 is 16 residues long. The CDR3: CASSPEAGAAGNTIYF. The CDR3 DNA reads as TGTGCCAGCAGCCCGGAGGCAGGGGCGGCAGGAAACACCATATATTTT.

V and J are TRBV5-1 and TRBJ2-5; TRBD2 is a possible D gene (5 bases). From germline, CDR1 is SGHRS and CDR2 YFSETQ. CDR3 size: 15 residues. Trimming shortened V by 4 bases and J by 9 bases, and 22 bases separated the two germline ends. CDR3 nucleotides: TGCGCCAGCAGCACCCCAGGCGGGTCGTGGGAGTCCCAGTACTTC. Translation gives CASSTPGGSWESQYF.

The CDR3 loop reads CASRGSHSYEQYF. DNA for the CDR3: TGTGCCAGCAGGGGCTCCCACAGCTACGAGCAGTACTTC. This chain uses TRBV2 with TRBJ2-7, with D unresolved. The germline V gene has CDR1 SNHLY and CDR2 FYNNEI. The CDR3 is 13 amino acids. V lost 6 bases and J 3 bases, leaving 12 bases between the germline ends.

In nucleotides, the CDR3 is TGTGCCAGCAGCGTAGCAGCGGGAGGGCCAGGGGAGACCCAGTACTTC. Translated: CASSVAAGGPGETQYF. The V gene is TRBV9, the J gene TRBJ2-5; TRBD2 matches at 10 bases. From germline, CDR1 is SGDLS and CDR2 YYNGEE. The CDR3 spans 16 residues. V dropped 0 bases and J dropped 5; count of bases not matched to a gene: 7.

This chain joins TRBV5-6 and TRBJ2-1, with a tentative D call TRBD2 (6 bases). CDR3 length: 15 amino acids. V dropped 4 bases and J dropped 0 bases, with 11 bases sitting between them. Germline V gives CDR1 SGHDT, CDR2 YYEEEE. The CDR3 region has the DNA TGTGCCAGCAGCCCGGGAGTCAGCTCCTACAATGAGCAGTTCTTC. Protein sequence: CASSPGVSSYNEQFF.

The genes are TRBV9 and TRBJ2-7, with 9 positions matching TRBD1. The CDR3 covers 15 residues. V shed 2 bases and J 3 bases; nucleotides not matched to a gene: 6. CDR1 is SGDLS and CDR2 is YYNGEE in the germline V gene. DNA for the CDR3: TGTGCCAGCAGCGTCGGGACAGGGTGGGTCTACGAGCAGTACTTC. The encoded protein is CASSVGTGWVYEQYF.

V usage is TRBV10-1 and J usage is TRBJ2-1; perhaps TRBD2 as D (6 bases). The CDR3 has 13 amino acids. The germline CDR1 and CDR2 sequences are WNHNN and SYGVQD (reference sequence). Trimming cost V 7 bases and J 8 bases, with 15 bases left between them. CDR3 sequence (DNA): TGCGCCAGCATCGGGACTCGTAGGGATGAGCAGTTCTTC. Translation gives CASIGTRRDEQFF.

CDR3 nucleotide sequence: TGTGCCAGCAGCTTGGGACTAGCGGTAGAGACCCAGTACTTC. Its protein product is CASSLGLAVETQYF. The chain links TRBV7-9 to TRBJ2-5; 11 bases are shared with TRBD2. The CDR3 covers 14 residues. The ends lost 3 bases at V and 4 bases at J; junction bases unmatched: 1. From germline, CDR1 is SEHNR and CDR2 FQNEAQ (reference sequence).

The chain recombines TRBV18 with TRBJ2-7, with 9 bases identical to TRBD1. V was pared by 4 bases and J by 5 bases, with 6 bases of the junction left unmatched. The CDR3 length is 14 residues. Germline V gives CDR1 KGHSH, CDR2 LQKENI. The CDR3 region is CASSRDRAQNEQYF. In DNA form, the CDR3 reads TGTGCCAGCTCACGGGACAGGGCCCAAAACGAGCAGTACTTC.

The chain recombines TRBV28 with TRBJ1-5; 9 bases are a match to TRBD1. CDR3 size: 19 residues. V gave up 8 bases and J gave up 2 bases; unmatched junction bases: 19. CDR1 and CDR2 (germline): MDHEN, SYDVKM. CDR3 sequence reads: CASWDSGTGFIKGNQPQHF. Here the CDR3 DNA reads TGTGCCAGCTGGGATTCCGGGACAGGGTTTATCAAGGGCAATCAGCCCCAGCATTTT. Using reference TRBV28 and TRBJ1-5 for the parts outside the CDR3, the full variable domain is DVKVTQSSRYLVKRTGEKVFLECVQDMDHENMFWYRQDPGLGLRLIYFSYDVKMKEKGDIPEGYSVSREKKERFSLILESASTNQTSMYLCASWDSGTGFIKGNQPQHFGDGTRLSIL.

The V gene is TRBV29-1, the J gene TRBJ1-1, with D possibly being TRBD1 (5 bases). Trimming took off 7 bases at V and 1 base at J, with 13 bases between the two ends. Germline loops: CDR1 SQVTM, CDR2 ANQGSEA. The CDR3 has 13 residues. The CDR3 loop is CSARTGSNTEAFF. CDR3 DNA: TGCAGCGCCCGAACAGGATCGAACACTGAAGCTTTCTTT.

V gene TRBV6-5 combines with J gene TRBJ2-7; 7 bases map to TRBD1. Germline CDR1 MNHEY, CDR2 SVGAGI. The CDR3 totals 15 residues. The trim removed 8 bases at V and 2 bases at J, leaving 12 bases unmatched. CDR3 bases: TGTGCCAGCGCTCCGTACTTCGGGACAGCCTACGAGCAGTACTTC. Translating it yields CASAPYFGTAYEQYF.

This chain links TRBV2 with TRBJ2-2, with D maybe TRBD2 (6 bases). CDR1 is SNHLY, CDR2 FYNNEI, per germline. Trimming took 4 bases from V and 4 from J, leaving 10 bases between them. The CDR3 runs to 14 residues. CDR3 in amino acids: CASSGQGGTGELFF. The CDR3 region has the DNA TGTGCCAGCAGTGGTCAGGGAGGCACCGGGGAGCTGTTTTTT.